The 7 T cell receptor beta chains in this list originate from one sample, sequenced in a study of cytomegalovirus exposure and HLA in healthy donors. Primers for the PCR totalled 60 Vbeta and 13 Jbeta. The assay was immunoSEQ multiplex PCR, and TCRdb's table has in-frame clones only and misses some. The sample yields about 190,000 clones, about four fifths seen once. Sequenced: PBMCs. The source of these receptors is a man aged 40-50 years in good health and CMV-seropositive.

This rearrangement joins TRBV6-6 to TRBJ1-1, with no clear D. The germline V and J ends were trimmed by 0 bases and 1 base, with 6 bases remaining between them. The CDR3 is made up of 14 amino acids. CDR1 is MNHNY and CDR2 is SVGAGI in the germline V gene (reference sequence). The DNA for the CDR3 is TGTGCCAGCAGTTACTCCTATCAGAACACTGAAGCTTTCTTT. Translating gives CASSYSYQNTEAFF.

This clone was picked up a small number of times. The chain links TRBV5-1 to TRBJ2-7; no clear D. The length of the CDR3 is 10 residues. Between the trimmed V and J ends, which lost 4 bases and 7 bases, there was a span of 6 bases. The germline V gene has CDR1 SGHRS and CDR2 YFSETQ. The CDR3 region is CASSPQEQYF. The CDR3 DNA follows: TGCGCCAGCAGCCCACAGGAGCAGTACTTC.

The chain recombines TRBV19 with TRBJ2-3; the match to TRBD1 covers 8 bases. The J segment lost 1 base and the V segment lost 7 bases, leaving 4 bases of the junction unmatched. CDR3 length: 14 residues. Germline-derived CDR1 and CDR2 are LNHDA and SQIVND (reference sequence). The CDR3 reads CASKTGVGTDTQYF. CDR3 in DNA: TGTGCCAGTAAGACAGGGGTGGGCACAGATACGCAGTATTTT.

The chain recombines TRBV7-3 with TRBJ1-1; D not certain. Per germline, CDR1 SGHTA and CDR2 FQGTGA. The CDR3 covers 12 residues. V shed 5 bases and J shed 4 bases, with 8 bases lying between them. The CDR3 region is CASSVPSTEAFF. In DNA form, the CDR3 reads TGTGCCAGCAGCGTCCCATCCACTGAAGCTTTCTTT.

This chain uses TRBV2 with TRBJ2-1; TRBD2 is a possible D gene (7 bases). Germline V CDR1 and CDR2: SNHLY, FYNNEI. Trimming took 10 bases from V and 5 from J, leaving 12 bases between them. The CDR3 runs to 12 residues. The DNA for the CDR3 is TGTGCCACCCAAGGGGGGGACAATGAGCAGTTCTTC. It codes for CATQGGDNEQFF.

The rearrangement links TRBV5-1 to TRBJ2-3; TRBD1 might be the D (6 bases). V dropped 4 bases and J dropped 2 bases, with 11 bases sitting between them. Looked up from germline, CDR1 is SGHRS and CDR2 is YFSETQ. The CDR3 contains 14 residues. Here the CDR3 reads CASSLRQDTDTQYF. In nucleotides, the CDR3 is TGCGCCAGCAGCCTTAGACAGGACACAGATACGCAGTATTTT.

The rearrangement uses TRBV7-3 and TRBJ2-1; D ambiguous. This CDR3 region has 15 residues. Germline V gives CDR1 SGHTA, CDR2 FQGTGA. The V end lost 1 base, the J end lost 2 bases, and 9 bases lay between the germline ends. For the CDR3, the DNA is TGTGCCAGCAGCTTAAGGGCAGGTCCCTACAATGAGCAGTTCTTC. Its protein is CASSLRAGPYNEQFF.